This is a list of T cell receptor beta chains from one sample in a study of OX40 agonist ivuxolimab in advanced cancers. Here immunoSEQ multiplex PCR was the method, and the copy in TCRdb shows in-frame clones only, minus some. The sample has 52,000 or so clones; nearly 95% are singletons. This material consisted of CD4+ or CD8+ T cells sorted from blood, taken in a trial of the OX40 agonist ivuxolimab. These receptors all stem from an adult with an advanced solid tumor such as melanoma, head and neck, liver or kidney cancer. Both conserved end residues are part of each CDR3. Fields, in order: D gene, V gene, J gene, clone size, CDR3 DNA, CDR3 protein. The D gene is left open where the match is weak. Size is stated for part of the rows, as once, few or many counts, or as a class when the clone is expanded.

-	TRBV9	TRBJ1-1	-	TGTGCCAGCAGCGTACAGGGGAACACTGAAGCTTTCTTT	CASSVQGNTEAFF
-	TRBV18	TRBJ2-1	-	TGTGCCAGCTCACAAGGACAGTACAATGAGCAGTTCTTC	CASSQGQYNEQFF
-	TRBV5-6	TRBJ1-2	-	TGTGCCAGCAACGACAGAGCCTATGGCTACACCTTC	CASNDRAYGYTF
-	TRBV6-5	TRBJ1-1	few	TGTGCCAGCAGTTACTCGAACGGGCCAACTGAAGCTTTCTTT	CASSYSNGPTEAFF
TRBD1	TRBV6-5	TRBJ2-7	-	TGTGCCAGCAGTTCGAGGACAGGGTACGAGCAGTACTTC	CASSSRTGYEQYF
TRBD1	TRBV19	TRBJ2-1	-	TGTGCCAGTAGTTTCCCGACAGGGTTTAATGAGCAGTTCTTC	CASSFPTGFNEQFF
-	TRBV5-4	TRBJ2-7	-	TGTGCCAGCCATATTGGGCTAAGGGGAGTTTTTGGCGAGCAGTACTTC	CASHIGLRGVFGEQYF
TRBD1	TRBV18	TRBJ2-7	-	TGTGCCAGCTCACCACCCGGGACAGGGCGTATCGAGCAGTACTTC	CASSPPGTGRIEQYF
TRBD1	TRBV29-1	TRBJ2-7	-	TGCAGCGTCGAGGGGGACAGCTCCTACGAGCAGTACTTC	CSVEGDSSYEQYF
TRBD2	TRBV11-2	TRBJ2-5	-	TGTGCCAGCAGCCATCGGAGGGAGGGCCTGGAGACCCAGTACTTC	CASSHRREGLETQYF
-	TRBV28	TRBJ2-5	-	TGTGCCAGCGGTTGGGGGGGGGCCCAGCAAGAGACCCAGTACTTC	CASGWGGAQQETQYF
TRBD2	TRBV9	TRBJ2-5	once	TGTGCCAGCGGACCTACTAGCGGGAGGGTGACCCAGTACTTC	CASGPTSGRVTQYF
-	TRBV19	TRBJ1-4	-	TGTGCCAGTAGTATAGAGACTGGGGAAAAACTGTTTTTT	CASSIETGEKLFF
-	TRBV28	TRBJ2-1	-	TGTGCCAGCAGTTTATGGCAGGGGCCCAACAATGAGCAGTTCTTC	CASSLWQGPNNEQFF
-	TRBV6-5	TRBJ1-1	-	TGTGCCAGCAGTGGTCCGACAGGGAACACTGAAGCTTTCTTT	CASSGPTGNTEAFF
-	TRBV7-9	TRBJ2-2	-	TGTGCCAGGGCTATCTCAACCGGGGAGCTGTTTTTT	CARAISTGELFF
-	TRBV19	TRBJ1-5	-	TGTGCCAGTAGTATAAATGGGGGCGTAAATCAGCCCCAGCATTTT	CASSINGGVNQPQHF
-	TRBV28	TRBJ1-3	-	TGTGCCAGCACCTCCACCACGCGGCCCCCCCCATCTCCTAACACCATATATTTT	CASTSTTRPPPSPNTIYF
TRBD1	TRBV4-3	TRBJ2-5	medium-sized	TGCGCCAGCAGCCAAGGGGACAGGGCGCAAGAGACCCAGTACTTC	CASSQGDRAQETQYF
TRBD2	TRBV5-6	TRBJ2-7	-	TGTGCCAGCAGCTTTCAGGATGGCGGGAGAGTGGGGTACGAGCAGTACTTC	CASSFQDGGRVGYEQYF
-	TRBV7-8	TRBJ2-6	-	TGTGCCAGCAGCCCAGGGAGGCCAGCAGCTTCGGGCGGGGCCAACGTCCTGACTTTC	CASSPGRPAASGGANVLTF
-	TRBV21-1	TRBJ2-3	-	TGTGCCAGCAGCAAAGGCCCGGGGACTAGCGGGAGGTCAGATACGCAGTATTTT	CASSKGPGTSGRSDTQYF
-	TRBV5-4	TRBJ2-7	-	TGTGCCAGCAGCTGGTACCGGGACTCCTACGAGCAGTACTTC	CASSWYRDSYEQYF
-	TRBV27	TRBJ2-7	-	TGTGCCAGCAGTTTTAACAGCTACGAGCAGTACTTC	CASSFNSYEQYF
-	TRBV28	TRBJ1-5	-	TGTGCCAGCAGTTTATGGGGGAATCAGCCCCAGCATTTT	CASSLWGNQPQHF
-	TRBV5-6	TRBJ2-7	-	TGTGCCAGCAGCCCTGACAGGACCCCCTACGAGCAGTACTTC	CASSPDRTPYEQYF
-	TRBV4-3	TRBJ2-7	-	TGCGCCAGCAGCCAAGTAGTCCTCTCCTACGAGCAGTACTTC	CASSQVVLSYEQYF
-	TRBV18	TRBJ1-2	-	TGTGCCAGCTCACCGGAGTATTCGGGCTATGGCTACACCTTC	CASSPEYSGYGYTF
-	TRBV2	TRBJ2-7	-	TGTGCCAGCAGTGAATACGAGACCCGCTACGAGCAGTACTTC	CASSEYETRYEQYF
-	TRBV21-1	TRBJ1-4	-	TGTGCCAGCACCTACCGACACTATGAAAAACTGTTTTTT	CASTYRHYEKLFF
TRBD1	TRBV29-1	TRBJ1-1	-	TGCAGCGTTGATGCGTTGGACAGGGGGCGCGTCATAGCTTTCTTT	CSVDALDRGRVIAFF